This TCR beta chain emerged from a study of blood T cell repertoires in COVID-19 (dated by TCRdb to 2020 to 2021). For the study in its entirety: Samples from collaborators originated in the United States, Italy and Spain and spanned both the acute and convalescent phases of COVID-19. Samples came from the ongoing ImmuneRACE study (first 160 participants) plus 1,254 subjects from 6 global collaborators. The repertoires were released in a freely available public database intended as a resource for research on the immune response to SARS-CoV-2. Nearly every sample came with metadata listing a de-identified subject ID, COVID-19 status, age in years and sex. Where available, HLA class I and class II types were obtained from metadata supplied by the sample provider rather than from assay-based typing. The prospective study material was composed of cDNA or gDNA derived from T cells, B-cell-depleted T cells, or PBMCs. Subjects who had been exposed to COVID-19, were actively infected with it, or had recovered from it provided the deeply sampled blood TCRbeta repertoires that made up the dataset.

This clone occurred once. What this receptor recognizes is not known. The input lacks base qualities; no much larger clone sits a single base away. The immunoSEQ Assay, a bias-controlled multiplex PCR, was used to amplify TCRbeta CDR3 regions from genomic DNA. For the original study's pipeline: Within the assay, amplification of reference gene primers was used to estimate how many nucleated cells each sample contained. To quantify the absolute abundance of each unique TCRbeta CDR3 rearrangement, sequence reads were collapsed and filtered. For each sample, productive Simpson clonality was calculated by taking the square root of Simpson's diversity index across productive rearrangements. The source is immuneACCESS, and TCRdb retained only in-frame sequences with V and J called. Part of the clones is not carried over; for the studies checked, unresolved V genes explain less than half of this, and the remainder is unexplained. The V and J calls and clone size were taken over from that table, and D and trimming were inferred from the DNA. Here the sample has some 90,000 clones; around 82% occur a single time. Approximately 10% of the sample is held by the ten biggest clonotypes.

Trimming removed 2 bases from V and 4 bases from J, leaving 10 bases between the germline ends. Including the terminal cysteine and phenylalanine, the CDR3 comprises 14 residues. CDR3 DNA only is kept here, 42 bases in frame from base 1. CDR1 MNHEY and CDR2 SMNVEV were looked up in the germline V gene (reference sequence). Collaborating institutions collected whole blood in K2EDTA tubes following their own protocols. For TCRbeta analysis, collaborator samples were shipped as frozen whole blood, as isolated PBMCs, or as DNA extracted from either sample type. Broad study findings and their caveats: The amount of clinical and demographic metadata varied by source and participant and was provided uncurated.

This clonotype was sampled from a man between 70 and 80 years old with active or convalescent COVID-19. The specimen was peripheral blood. The chain uses TRBV27 and TRBJ2-3, with TRBD1 perhaps the D gene, on 5 matching bases. The CDR3 reads CASSLLGHPDTQYF. The bases are TGTGCCAGCAGTTTACTTGGACACCCAGATACGCAGTATTTT.